Shown below are 17 T cell receptor beta chains from a single sample sequenced in a study of OX40 agonist ivuxolimab in advanced cancers. Repertoires were generated with immunoSEQ multiplex PCR, while TCRdb's copy carries only in-frame clones and drops some. The sample includes tens of thousands of clones, over 80% of them seen just once. Material: CD4+ or CD8+ T cells sorted from blood, obtained in a trial of the OX40 agonist ivuxolimab. The receptors stem from an adult with an advanced solid tumor such as melanoma, head and neck, liver or kidney cancer.

J is TRBJ1-4 and V is TRBV4-1, with TRBD1 identical over 9 bases. The germline CDR1 and CDR2 sequences are MGHRA and YSYEKL. Germline trimming cut 5 bases from V and 8 bases from J; bases unmatched to any gene: 6. This CDR3 has 14 amino acids. The CDR3 DNA is TGCGCCAGCAGCTCCGGGACAGGGCACGAAAAACTGTTTTTT. Translating it yields CASSSGTGHEKLFF.

A single count supports this clone. The J gene is TRBJ1-4, the V gene TRBV7-9; D gene ambiguous. This CDR3 comprises 16 residues. Looked up from germline, CDR1 is SEHNR and CDR2 is FQNEAQ (reference sequence). The V end lost 4 bases, the J end lost 5 bases, and 17 bases lay between the germline ends. CDR3 sequence (DNA): TGTGCCAGCAGCTCGGGAGAGACCGACGCCAATGAAAAACTGTTTTTT. Its translation: CASSSGETDANEKLFF.

The rearrangement uses TRBV9 and TRBJ2-3; no clear D. The CDR3 is made up of 13 amino acids. V gave up 4 bases and J gave up 4 bases, with 10 bases separating them. Germline CDR1 SGDLS, CDR2 YYNGEE. The CDR3 sequence: CASSPEVPDTQYF. CDR3 sequence (DNA): TGTGCCAGCAGCCCGGAAGTTCCAGATACGCAGTATTTT.

This clone was seen a few times. V gene TRBV7-3 combines with J gene TRBJ2-5; tentative D call: TRBD2 (6 bases). Trimming pared 3 bases from V and 1 base from J, leaving 12 bases between. The V gene's germline CDR1 is SGHTA and CDR2 FQGTGA. The length of the CDR3 is 15 residues. The CDR3 DNA reads as TGTGCCAGCAGCTTGGAGGGGACGGCCCAAGAGACCCAGTACTTC. This codes for CASSLEGTAQETQYF.

V gene TRBV2 combines with J gene TRBJ1-6, with D perhaps TRBD1 (6 bases). CDR1 and CDR2 (germline): SNHLY, FYNNEI. The germline V and J ends were trimmed by 7 bases and 7 bases, with 11 bases remaining between them. The CDR3 consists of 13 residues. The DNA of the CDR3 is TGTGCCAGCAAACGGGACAAAAATTCACCCCTCCACTTT. Protein product: CASKRDKNSPLHF.

The sample holds a few counts of this clone. The CDR3 loop reads CASSLEPLDEQFF. The CDR3 nucleotides are TGTGCCAGCAGCTTAGAACCTCTCGATGAGCAGTTCTTC. The chain carries TRBV7-6 and TRBJ2-1, with unresolved D. The V gene lost 1 base and the J gene lost 8 bases, with 9 bases spanning the gap. Per germline, CDR1 SGHVS and CDR2 FNYEAQ. The CDR3 consists of 13 residues.

As DNA, the CDR3 is TGTGCCAGCAGCTGGGGACAGGAGCCACCCCTCCACTTT. Its translation: CASSWGQEPPLHF. The chain couples TRBV5-5 to TRBJ1-6; TRBD1 matches 8 bases. Germline loops: CDR1 SGHKS, CDR2 YYEKEE (reference sequence). J gave up 11 bases and V 3 bases, and 4 bases lay outside the gene matches. The CDR3 is 13 amino acids.

The chain links TRBV5-4 to TRBJ2-3; 8 bases map to TRBD2. This CDR3 region has 15 residues. Germline V gene lookup returns CDR1 SGHNT and CDR2 YYREEE (reference sequence). Unmatched junction bases numbered 11, after V lost 5 bases and J lost 6 bases. The CDR3 DNA sequence: TGTGCCAGCAGTGGTCAGCGGGGGCAAGGGGATACGCAGTATTTT. Translation gives CASSGQRGQGDTQYF.

This clone appeared many times. This chain connects TRBV14 to TRBJ2-7; D may match TRBD1 or TRBD2 (5 bases each). Germline lookup yields CDR1 SGHDN and CDR2 FVKESK. The CDR3 is made up of 13 amino acids. V was trimmed by 1 base and J by 7 bases, leaving 11 bases between them. CDR3 sequence: CASSQVEGLEQYF. CDR3 nucleotides: TGTGCCAGCAGCCAAGTTGAGGGGTTGGAGCAGTACTTC.

The V and J genes are TRBV5-5 and TRBJ1-6; D might be TRBD1 (6 bases). V lost 4 bases, J lost 8 bases, and 10 bases lay in between. Germline CDR1 is SGHKS and CDR2 is YYEKEE (reference sequence). The CDR3 is 13 amino acids. The CDR3 DNA sequence: TGTGCCAGCAGCGTGGCAGGGGATTCACCCCTCCACTTT. The encoded protein is CASSVAGDSPLHF.

The chain employs TRBV15 and TRBJ2-3; D may be TRBD2 (6 bases). The CDR3 loop spans 17 amino acids. Trimming pared 6 bases from V and 0 bases from J, leaving 19 bases between. Per the germline V gene, CDR1 is LNHNV and CDR2 is YYDKDF (reference sequence). CDR3 amino acids: CATRLRGGTGSTDTQYF. CDR3 DNA: TGTGCCACCAGGCTGCGTGGGGGGACTGGAAGCACAGATACGCAGTATTTT.

This clone was observed a handful of times. The rearrangement uses TRBV5-8 and TRBJ2-1, with 13 bases fitting TRBD2. V dropped 4 bases and J dropped 7; count of bases not matched to a gene: 14. The CDR3 length is 18 residues. Germline CDR1 is SGHTS and CDR2 is YDEGEE. CDR3: CASSLVGGTSGAGNEQFF. The CDR3 DNA follows: TGTGCCAGCAGCCTGGTTGGAGGGACTAGCGGGGCCGGTAATGAGCAGTTCTTC.

This clone was counted a single time. J is TRBJ2-5 and V is TRBV6-1; D might be TRBD1 (6 bases). Germline values: CDR1 MNHNS, CDR2 SASEGT. V shed 1 base and J shed 3 bases, with 12 bases lying between them. The CDR3 length is 15 residues. The CDR3 spells CASSEDWDTKETQYF. CDR3 DNA: TGTGCCAGCAGTGAAGACTGGGACACGAAAGAGACCCAGTACTTC.

V gene TRBV19 combines with J gene TRBJ2-5, with 13 bases that match TRBD2. Germline V gene data show CDR1 as LNHDA and CDR2 as SQIVND (reference sequence). CDR3 length equals 17 residues. V gave up 5 bases and J gave up 4 bases; unmatched junction bases: 10. The chain's CDR3 is CASSATRTSGGRETQYF. The CDR3 bases are TGTGCCAGTAGTGCTACCCGGACTAGCGGGGGACGAGAGACCCAGTACTTC. The variable domain in full, completed from reference TRBV19 and TRBJ2-5, reads DGGITQSPKYLFRKEGQNVTLSCEQNLNHDAMYWYRQDPGQGLRLIYYSQIVNDFQKGDIAEGYSVSREKKESFPLTVTSAQKNPTAFYLCASSATRTSGGRETQYFGPGTRLLVL.

V usage is TRBV25-1 and J usage is TRBJ1-4; 7 bases map to TRBD1. V was pared by 8 bases and J by 5 bases, with 8 bases of the junction left unmatched. Germline V gene sequence: CDR1 MGHDK, CDR2 SYGVNS. This CDR3 comprises 14 residues. The chain's CDR3 is CASGQTGINEKLFF. Here the CDR3 DNA reads TGTGCCAGCGGCCAGACAGGGATAAATGAAAAACTGTTTTTT.

J is TRBJ1-5 and V is TRBV7-2, with D uncertain. CDR3 size: 11 residues. V lost 1 base and J lost 11, with 6 bases in between. Germline lookup yields CDR1 SGHTA and CDR2 FQGNSA. The CDR3 nucleotides are TGTGCCAGCAGCTTAGGGAGGTCCCAGCATTTT. Amino acid sequence: CASSLGRSQHF.

The chain joins TRBV7-2 to TRBJ2-5; TRBD2 aligns across 8 bases. CDR1 and CDR2 from the germline V gene are SGHTA and FQGNSA. V was clipped by 6 bases and J by 3 bases; unmatched bases: 0. The length of the CDR3 is 12 residues. Here the CDR3 reads CASRREEETQYF. The CDR3, as DNA: TGTGCCAGCAGGCGGGAGGAAGAGACCCAGTACTTC.